This entry lists 24 T cell receptor beta chains sequenced from one sample in a study of CD8+ T cells in alopecia areata. Treatment: oral pan-JAK inhibitor, 5-10 mg twice daily. cDNA prepared by RNA extraction and subsequent reverse transcription served as the template for sequencing. Profiled with immunoSEQ multiplex PCR; TCRdb holds only in-frame clones, not every one. The repertoire holds 150,000 to 200,000 clones, with around 60% as singletons. The specimen was CD4+ T cells sorted from blood, collected at approximately week 50, from a patient treated with tofacitinib. Receptors were obtained from a human donor with alopecia areata.

The sample holds one count of this clone. V and J are TRBV29-1 and TRBJ1-1; a weak D match, TRBD1 (5 bases). This CDR3 contains 11 residues. Trimming took off 8 bases at V and 6 bases at J, with 13 bases between the two ends. Germline loops: CDR1 SQVTM, CDR2 ANQGSEA. The CDR3 nucleotides read TGCAGCTGCCGGGGGGGACCTGAAGCTTTCTTT. Protein sequence: CSCRGGPEAFF.

In its sample, this clone was seen a few times. The chain combines TRBV2 with TRBJ1-1, with 7 bases lining up with TRBD1. The CDR3 runs to 13 residues. Per germline, CDR1 SNHLY and CDR2 FYNNEI. The junction had 6 bases not matched to a gene; V was cut back by 6 bases and J by 5 bases. DNA of the CDR3: TGTGCCAGCAGCGGTGACAGGGAAACTGAAGCTTTCTTT. The encoded protein is CASSGDRETEAFF.

The chain uses TRBV2 and TRBJ2-6; D unresolved. V was cut by 7 bases and J by 2 bases, with 9 bases left in between. The CDR3 has 14 residues. The germline V gene has CDR1 SNHLY and CDR2 FYNNEI. For the CDR3, the DNA is TGTGCCAGCACCCTGATCCCTGGGGCCAACGTCCTGACTTTC. It yields the protein CASTLIPGANVLTF.

In this sample, this clone turned up a few times. The V gene is TRBV7-9, the J gene TRBJ2-1; D gene unclear. Germline-derived CDR1 and CDR2 are SEHNR and FQNEAQ (reference sequence). The CDR3 loop spans 13 amino acids. V gave up 1 base and J gave up 4 bases, with 5 bases separating them. As DNA, the CDR3 is TGTGCCAGCAGCTTAGTGGATTACAATGAGCAGTTCTTC. It translates to CASSLVDYNEQFF.

This clone has more than one count but fewer than ten. Other DNA sequences of this sample code for an identical CDR3. The V and J genes are TRBV29-1 and TRBJ2-7; D unclear. The germline CDR1 and CDR2 sequences are SQVTM and ANQGSEA. V was trimmed by 4 bases and J by 1 base, leaving 5 bases between them. The CDR3 runs 11 residues. CDR3 bases: TGCAGCGTTGGGGATTCCTACGAGCAGTACTTC. It is translated as CSVGDSYEQYF.

CDR3 nucleotides: TGCGCCAGCAGCCCAGAGGAACAGGGCTTGGGCTACACCTTC. Its translation is CASSPEEQGLGYTF. The chain is built from TRBV4-3 and TRBJ1-2, with D maybe TRBD1 (6 bases). Germline CDR1 is LGHNA and CDR2 is YSLEER. Trimming removed 4 bases from V and 8 bases from J, with 17 bases in between. The CDR3 has 14 amino acids.

This clone was observed a handful of times. The chain carries TRBV5-1 and TRBJ2-3, with TRBD1 identical over 10 bases. Germline lookup yields CDR1 SGHRS and CDR2 YFSETQ. The CDR3 has 15 amino acids. V dropped 4 bases and J dropped 4; count of bases not matched to a gene: 6. In DNA, the CDR3 is TGCGCCAGCAGCCAGGGACAGGGGAGCCCAGATACGCAGTATTTT. Translated: CASSQGQGSPDTQYF.

In the case of this clone: A read error is likely, as this CDR3 ends without the conserved phenylalanine or tryptophan. It is unclear where the CDR3 begins or ends on the DNA, so no DNA is shown, and the CDR3 is as TCRdb lists it. The chain has TRBV4-1 and TRBJ2-7; TRBD2, the table's D call, lacks a check against the DNA. The CDR3 adds up to 12 amino acids, both ends counted. CDR1 and CDR2 from the germline V gene are MGHRA and YSYEKL. The chain's CDR3 is CASSQERLLLYL.

This clone was detected many times. The sample has other DNA sequences that encode this CDR3 too. The genes are TRBV6-1 and TRBJ2-3; possibly TRBD1 for D (6 bases). Germline CDR1 and CDR2: MNHNS and SASEGT. The CDR3 has 14 amino acids. V lost 2 bases and J 4 bases, leaving 10 bases between the germline ends. In DNA, the CDR3 is TGTGCCAGCAGTGAAACAGGGAAGGCAGATACGCAGTATTTT. This codes for CASSETGKADTQYF.

The DNA of the CDR3 is TGTGCCAGTAGTCAGAGCGTTAGAGACGAGCAGTACTTC. It translates to CASSQSVRDEQYF. This chain links TRBV19 with TRBJ2-7; D call uncertain. Germline CDR1 reads LNHDA; CDR2 reads SQIVND (reference sequence). Between the trimmed V and J ends, which lost 5 bases and 5 bases, there was a span of 13 bases. This CDR3 contains 13 residues.

This clone has more than one count but fewer than ten. V is TRBV4-3 and J is TRBJ1-1; unclear D gene. Germline V CDR1 and CDR2: LGHNA, YSLEER. V shed 0 bases and J shed 1 base, with 12 bases lying between them. The CDR3 is 16 residues long. The CDR3 DNA sequence: TGCGCCAGCAGCCAAGACCCGGGCATTCGGAACACTGAAGCTTTCTTT. As protein: CASSQDPGIRNTEAFF.

This clone was counted a few times. The genes are TRBV7-2 and TRBJ2-5, with D perhaps matching TRBD1 (6 bases). CDR1 is SGHTA and CDR2 is FQGNSA in the germline V gene. The ends were cut back, 5 bases at V and 4 bases at J, with 11 bases in the middle. This CDR3 is built from 13 residues. Here the CDR3 DNA reads TGTGCCAGCAGCAACAGGGTTAGAGAGACCCAGTACTTC. Translated, it gives CASSNRVRETQYF.

CDR3 region: CASRRDRGYEQYF. As DNA, the CDR3 is TGTGCCAGCAGGAGGGACAGGGGCTACGAGCAGTACTTC. V and J are TRBV6-1 and TRBJ2-7; TRBD1 matches 10 bases. J lost 3 bases, V lost 6 bases, and 2 bases had no gene match. Germline CDR1 and CDR2: MNHNS and SASEGT. The length of the CDR3 is 13 residues.

J is TRBJ1-2 and V is TRBV6-5; 7 bases agree with TRBD1. Germline assignment: CDR1 MNHEY and CDR2 SVGAGI. The CDR3 extends over 13 amino acids. V was clipped by 9 bases and J by 2 bases; unmatched bases: 6. The CDR3 protein is CASRRGPNYGYTF. The CDR3 bases are TGTGCCAGTAGAAGGGGGCCCAACTATGGCTACACCTTC.

This clone was counted a single time. This chain links TRBV29-1 with TRBJ2-3; TRBD2 might be the D (5 bases). Germline-derived CDR1 and CDR2 are SQVTM and ANQGSEA. The CDR3 contains 13 residues. V was cut by 0 bases and J by 8 bases, with 12 bases left in between. CDR3 residues: CSVEEARAGTQYF. The DNA of the CDR3 is TGCAGCGTTGAAGAAGCGAGGGCTGGTACGCAGTATTTT.

The chain uses TRBV19 and TRBJ2-4; D remains ambiguous. Deletions cut 4 bases from V and 9 bases from J, with 16 bases between. CDR1 and CDR2 (germline): LNHDA, SQIVND (reference sequence). This CDR3 is built from 14 residues. The CDR3 DNA sequence: TGTGCCAGTAGTACCCCTGGACCCGCCGGCATTCAGTACTTC. Translating it yields CASSTPGPAGIQYF.

This chain connects TRBV2 to TRBJ2-7, with TRBD1 matching 7 bases. V shed 6 bases and J 7 bases; nucleotides not matched to a gene: 6. Germline values: CDR1 SNHLY, CDR2 FYNNEI. The CDR3 loop spans 12 amino acids. CDR3 in amino acids: CASRVTGEEQYF. The DNA of the CDR3 is TGTGCCAGCAGGGTAACAGGGGAAGAGCAGTACTTC.

This clone was counted once. Other nucleotide sequences from this sample produce the same CDR3. This sequence joins TRBV25-1 and TRBJ2-3, with D uncertain. Germline CDR1 reads MGHDK; CDR2 reads SYGVNS. Trimming removed 6 bases from V and 2 bases from J, with 3 bases in between. The CDR3 has 11 residues. The CDR3 DNA reads TGTGCCAGCAGGATCACAGATACGCAGTATTTT. Residues: CASRITDTQYF.

This chain links TRBV29-1 with TRBJ1-1; D unresolved. This CDR3 region has 12 residues. Trimming removed 4 bases at V and 5 bases at J, with 11 bases between. In germline, CDR1 is SQVTM, CDR2 ANQGSEA. The CDR3 region is CSVALASTEAFF. CDR3 sequence (DNA): TGCAGCGTTGCATTGGCTTCGACTGAAGCTTTCTTT.

The genes are TRBV5-6 and TRBJ1-4; D is possibly TRBD1 (5 bases). There are 15 residues in the CDR3. Germline V gene lookup returns CDR1 SGHDT and CDR2 YYEEEE. V was cut by 3 bases and J by 6 bases, with 15 bases left in between. The CDR3 DNA follows: TGTGCCAGCAGCTGGGCCAGGGAGGGTGATGAAAAACTGTTTTTT. Translating gives CASSWAREGDEKLFF.

CDR3 loop: CASSQTRTGVNVLTF. The DNA of the CDR3 is TGCGCCAGCAGCCAGACCCGGACAGGGGTAAACGTCCTGACTTTC. The gene calls are TRBV4-1 and TRBJ2-6, with 9 bases identical to TRBD1. V lost 3 bases to trimming and J lost 10 bases; unmatched junction nucleotides: 7. Looked up from germline, CDR1 is MGHRA and CDR2 is YSYEKL. This CDR3 region has 15 residues.

V usage is TRBV5-4 and J usage is TRBJ1-6; D gene ambiguous. The CDR3 length is 15 residues. V lost 4 bases, J lost 10 bases, and 18 bases lay in between. Germline V gene sequence: CDR1 SGHNT, CDR2 YYREEE (reference sequence). The CDR3 DNA follows: TGTGCCAGCAGCGCCGTGGAGGCCGGGAAGTCACCCCTCCACTTT. Amino acids: CASSAVEAGKSPLHF.

This rearrangement joins TRBV7-2 to TRBJ1-5; D call uncertain. The V gene lost 4 bases and the J gene lost 2 bases, with 6 bases spanning the gap. The CDR3 runs 13 residues. Per the germline V gene, CDR1 is SGHTA and CDR2 is FQGNSA. The CDR3 sequence is CASSSAGNQPQHF. The CDR3 DNA sequence: TGTGCCAGCAGCTCCGCGGGCAATCAGCCCCAGCATTTT. Looking up the rest from reference TRBV7-2 and TRBJ1-5 gives the full variable domain: GAGVSQSPSNKVTEKGKDVELRCDPISGHTALYWYRQSLGQGLEFLIYFQGNSAPDKSGLPSDRFSAERTGGSVSTLTIQRTQQEDSAVYLCASSSAGNQPQHFGDGTRLSIL.

This rearrangement joins TRBV6-5 to TRBJ2-5, with D hard to call. Trimming shortened V by 2 bases and J by 5 bases, and 15 bases separated the two germline ends. CDR1 is MNHEY and CDR2 is SVGAGI in the germline V gene. The CDR3 covers 15 residues. The CDR3: CASSYTGGVAETQYF. CDR3 nucleotide sequence: TGTGCCAGCAGTTACACCGGCGGTGTCGCGGAGACCCAGTACTTC.